A selection of T cell receptor beta chains follows, all from one sample in a study of identical twins. Via MiXCR, TCRdb re-called the 5' RACE reads, giving one row per CDR3 protein. The repertoire holds some 500,000 distinct CDR3 sequences, 20% to 25% seen once, with about 0.93% in the top ten. This sample was shared with a second study, whose subject was T cells expressing NK-cell markers.

What was sequenced was CD4+ T cells sorted from blood. These receptors were obtained from a woman under 30 in good health. CDR3s leave out the opening cysteine and the closing phenylalanine or tryptophan. Fields, in order: J gene, D gene, V gene, CDR3 protein. The D gene is left open where the match is weak.

TRBJ2-2,NA,TRBV9,ASSRGDHTGELF
TRBJ2-3,NA,TRBV6-1,ASSTGRLTDTQY
TRBJ2-1,TRBD2,TRBV25-1,ASSEGVGRGYNEQF
TRBJ2-1,NA,TRBV12-3/TRBV12-4,ASSSRSEQF
TRBJ2-7,NA,TRBV14,ASSQGWLIYEQY
TRBJ2-3,TRBD2,TRBV20-1,SAVLGTSGWGPQY
TRBJ2-2,NA,TRBV11-2,ATNPGQSGELF
TRBJ2-2,NA,TRBV9,ASSVDNLPATGELF
TRBJ2-7,NA,TRBV12-3/TRBV12-4,ASSPPTGAYEQY
TRBJ2-3,NA,TRBV5-1,ASSPLRGKDTDTQY
TRBJ2-1,NA,TRBV20-1,SARDGTGALRNEQF
TRBJ2-7,TRBD1,TRBV24-1,ATSDLTSPGTAYEQY
TRBJ1-5,TRBD1,TRBV12-3/TRBV12-4,ASSSGTGLGPQH
TRBJ2-2,TRBD2,TRBV5-1,ASSFRTSGRSTGELF
TRBJ2-3,NA,TRBV5-6,ASSLRRLEHSSTDTQY
TRBJ2-7,NA,TRBV5-5,ASSTGGGFGEQY
TRBJ2-7,TRBD2,TRBV27,ASSISGGSYEQY
TRBJ2-7,TRBD2,TRBV7-8,ASSSYGLVLQQY
TRBJ2-2,NA,TRBV6-1,ASSVDTDGGELF
TRBJ2-1,TRBD2,TRBV7-9,ASSLAGTSGRRKEQF
TRBJ1-4,NA,TRBV15,ATSRVPGLANEKLF
TRBJ1-4,TRBD1,TRBV2,ATSGTANEKLF
TRBJ2-7,TRBD2,TRBV7-2,ASSLNSAGVGEQY
TRBJ2-5,NA,TRBV29-1,SVEIVGETQY
TRBJ1-5,NA,TRBV12-3/TRBV12-4,ASSLADRSNQPQH
TRBJ2-7,TRBD2,TRBV6-5,ASSYSSSGTGYEQY
TRBJ1-4,NA,TRBV9,ASSVDGINEKLF
TRBJ2-1,TRBD2,TRBV5-1,ASSHRTSVPYNEQF